The TCR beta chain described here comes from a study of Ad26.COV2.S vaccination and SARS-CoV-2 variants. The method was immunoSEQ multiplex PCR; TCRdb's version includes in-frame clones alone and lacks a portion of them. The sample records nearly 400,000 clones, 70% to 90% being singletons. Sample treatment: roughly 18 received Ad26.COV2.S at low or high dose, single or two shots; roughly five received placebo; per-sample allocation not given. Collection of the samples took place on day 63 after the first injection of vaccine or placebo. This CDR3 is built from 10 residues. V was cut by 4 bases and J by 4 bases, with 3 bases left in between. Germline lookup yields CDR1 SGHTS and CDR2 YDEGEE.

This receptor was identified in a person between 18 and 59 years old who received the Ad26.COV2.S COVID-19 vaccine or a placebo. The chain joins TRBV5-8 to TRBJ2-7; D call uncertain. The specimen comprised peripheral blood, sampled in a trial of Ad26.COV2.S vaccine versus placebo. The CDR3 nucleotides are TGTGCCAGCAGCCTATACGAGCAGTACTTC. Its translation: CASSLYEQYF.